Reported below is one T cell receptor (beta chain). Its antigen is undetermined. The data originate from a study of T-cell memory formation after mild COVID-19. Study observations and caveats: Day 15 to 85 contracting clones showed balanced CD4/CD8; day 15 to 37 expanders favored CD4+. For contracting clones, CD4+ ones sat mainly in CM and EM, CD8+ in EMRA.

A single record per CDR3 protein comes from TCRdb applying MiXCR to the 5' RACE reads. The table lists 550,000 to 600,000 distinct CDR3 sequences, roughly 22% of them singletons, with approximately 8% in the top ten. The sequenced sample was PBMCs or a T cell subset sorted from them (not recorded which). The sequence came from an adult woman who had mild COVID-19 (a few samples of this study predate the infection). Cell type and time point are not known.

The CDR3 DNA sequence: TGTGCCAGCAGCCTGACTAGCGGGGAGTACAATGAGCAGTTCTTC. Amino acids: CASSLTSGEYNEQFF. This chain connects TRBV7-9 to TRBJ2-1; 11 nucleotides align to TRBD2. The CDR3 has 15 residues. With V trimmed by 5 bases and J by 4 bases, 4 bases remained unmatched. CDR1 and CDR2 from the germline V gene are SEHNR and FQNEAQ (reference sequence).